This is a list of T cell receptor beta chains from one sample in a study of CXCR3-negative and CXCR3-positive naive CD8 T cells. TCRdb processed the 5' RACE reads again and assigns one entry to each CDR3 protein, with no DNA. This sample contains over 70,000 distinct CDR3 sequences. Sequences were obtained from naive CXCR3+ CD8+ T cells from blood. These TCRs come from a human donor in good health. Some clones in this sample may be carry-over from other donors' samples. CDR3s include the opening cysteine and the closing phenylalanine or tryptophan.

>TRBJ2-1|TRBV4-3
CASSQGWGYNEQFF
>TRBJ2-1|TRBV6-5
CASTPLGLAQNNEQFF
>TRBJ1-1|TRBV30
CAWSDSLNTEAFF
>TRBJ2-7|TRBV7-9
CASSGQGANSYEQYF
>TRBJ2-1|TRBV10-2
CASSGGLAGYNEQFF
>TRBJ1-2|TRBV27
CASSLSSRGISGYTF
>TRBJ2-7|TRBV14
CASSQGRESYEQYF
>TRBJ2-7|TRBV30
CAWSDQDGAYEQYF
>TRBJ2-2|TRBV29-1
CSGFLTGNTRELFF
>TRBJ2-7|TRBV28
CASSFGGKYYEQYF
>TRBJ2-7|TRBV25-1
CASSDTTGTRDYEQYF
>TRBJ2-5|TRBV27
CASSLSLGLRETQYF
>TRBJ2-3|TRBV5-5
CASTPPTETQYF
>TRBJ2-5|TRBV7-9
CASSLEGRKTQYF
>TRBJ2-7|TRBV5-1
CASSFRVSYEQYF
>TRBJ2-1|TRBV6-6
CASSFRGQPLEYNEQSF
>TRBJ2-7|TRBV12-3/TRBV12-4
CASSFGLGGDEQYF
>TRBJ2-3|TRBV20-1
CSASPGLAGGPVTDTQYF
>TRBJ2-3|TRBV6-5
CASSPLASSTDTQYF
>TRBJ2-7|TRBV12-3/TRBV12-4
CASSTGRDEQYF
>TRBJ2-3|TRBV6-6
CASSSTGPGGFGTDTQYF
>TRBJ2-7|TRBV6-6
CASSLGAEQYF
>TRBJ2-7|TRBV3-1
CASSHNPIRRAYEQYF
>TRBJ2-3|TRBV15
CATSRDRGYTDTQYF
>TRBJ2-7|TRBV4-3
CASSQVSGSSYEQYF
>TRBJ2-7|TRBV5-1
CASSDRDRGIYEQYF